The present TCR beta chain was sequenced within a study of cytotoxic CD8 clonotypes in ibrutinib-treated CLL. V shed 5 bases, J shed 4 bases, and the junction held 11 bases outside the gene matches. The germline V gene has CDR1 WSHSY and CDR2 SAAADI. The length of the CDR3 is 16 residues. The repertoire was sequenced with immunoSEQ multiplex PCR; TCRdb's copy has only in-frame clones and lacks some. The sample has 130,000 to 150,000 clones; about 79% are singletons. The source material was PBMCs, sampled after 12 months of ibrutinib treatment. The clonotype comes from a human donor with chronic lymphocytic leukemia. The chain uses TRBV10-2 and TRBJ1-2, with 9 bases aligning to TRBD1. CDR3: CASSKSGTGRLYGYTF. The CDR3 coding sequence is TGCGCCAGCAGTAAATCCGGGACAGGGAGGCTCTATGGCTACACCTTC.